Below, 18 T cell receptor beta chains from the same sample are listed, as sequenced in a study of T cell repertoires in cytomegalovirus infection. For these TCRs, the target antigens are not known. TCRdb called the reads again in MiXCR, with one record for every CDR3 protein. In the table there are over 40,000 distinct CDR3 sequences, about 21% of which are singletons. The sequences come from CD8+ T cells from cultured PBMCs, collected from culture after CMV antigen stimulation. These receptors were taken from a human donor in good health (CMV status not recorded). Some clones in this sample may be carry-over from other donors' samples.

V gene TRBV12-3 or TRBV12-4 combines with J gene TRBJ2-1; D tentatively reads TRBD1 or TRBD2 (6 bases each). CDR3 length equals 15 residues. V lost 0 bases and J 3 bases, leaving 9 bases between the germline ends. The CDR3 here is CASSLAGGGYNEQFF. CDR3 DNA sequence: TGTGCCAGCAGTTTAGCAGGGGGAGGCTACAATGAGCAGTTCTTC.

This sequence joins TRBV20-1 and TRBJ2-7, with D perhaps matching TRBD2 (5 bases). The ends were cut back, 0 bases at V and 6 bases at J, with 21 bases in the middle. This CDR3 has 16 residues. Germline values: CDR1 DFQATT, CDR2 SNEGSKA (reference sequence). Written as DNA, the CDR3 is TGCAGTGCTAGAGATATCGCTAACGGGGTACTAGGCGAGCAGTACTTC. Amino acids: CSARDIANGVLGEQYF.

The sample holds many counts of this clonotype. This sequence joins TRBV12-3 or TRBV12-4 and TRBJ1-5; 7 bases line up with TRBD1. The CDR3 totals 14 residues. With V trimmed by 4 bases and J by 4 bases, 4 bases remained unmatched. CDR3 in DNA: TGTGCCAGCAGTTGGACAGGCCCGAATCAGCCCCAGCATTTT. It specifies CASSWTGPNQPQHF.

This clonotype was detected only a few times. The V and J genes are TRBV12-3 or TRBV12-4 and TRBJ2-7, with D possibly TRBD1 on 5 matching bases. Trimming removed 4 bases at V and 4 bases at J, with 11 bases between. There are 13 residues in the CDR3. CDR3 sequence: CASSYGQGYEQYF. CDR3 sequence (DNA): TGTGCCAGCAGTTATGGTCAGGGTTACGAGCAGTACTTC.

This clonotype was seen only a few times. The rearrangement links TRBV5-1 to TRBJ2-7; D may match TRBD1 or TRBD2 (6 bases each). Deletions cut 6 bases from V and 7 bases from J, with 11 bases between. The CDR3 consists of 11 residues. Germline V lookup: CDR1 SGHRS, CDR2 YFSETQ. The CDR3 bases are TGCGCCAGCAAAGGGGGGCGGGAGCAGTACTTC. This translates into CASKGGREQYF. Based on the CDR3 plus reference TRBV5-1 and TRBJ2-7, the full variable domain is KAGVTQTPRYLIKTRGQQVTLSCSPISGHRSVSWYQQTPGQGLQFLFEYFSETQRNKGNFPGRFSGRQFSNSRSEMNVSTLELGDSALYLCASKGGREQYFGPGTRLTVT.

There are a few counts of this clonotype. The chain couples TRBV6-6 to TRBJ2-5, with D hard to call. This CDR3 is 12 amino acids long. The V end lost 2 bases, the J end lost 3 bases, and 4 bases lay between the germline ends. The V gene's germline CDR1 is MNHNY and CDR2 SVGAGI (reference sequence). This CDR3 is CASSYTEETQYF. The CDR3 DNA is TGTGCCAGCAGTTACACAGAAGAGACCCAGTACTTC.

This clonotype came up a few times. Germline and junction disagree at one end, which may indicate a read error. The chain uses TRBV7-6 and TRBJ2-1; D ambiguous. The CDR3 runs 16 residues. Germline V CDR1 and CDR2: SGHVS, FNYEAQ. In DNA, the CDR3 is TGTGCCAGTCCCCTCGCGGACCCATCCTCCTACGATGAGCAGTTCTTC. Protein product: CASPLADPSSYDEQFF.

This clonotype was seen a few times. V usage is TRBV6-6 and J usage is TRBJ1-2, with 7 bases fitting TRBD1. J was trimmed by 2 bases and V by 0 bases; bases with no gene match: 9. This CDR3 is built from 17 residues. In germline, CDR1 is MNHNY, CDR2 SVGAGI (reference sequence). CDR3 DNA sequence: TGTGCCAGCAGTTACTCCAGGGGGACACCAACCAACTATGGCTACACCTTC. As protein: CASSYSRGTPTNYGYTF.

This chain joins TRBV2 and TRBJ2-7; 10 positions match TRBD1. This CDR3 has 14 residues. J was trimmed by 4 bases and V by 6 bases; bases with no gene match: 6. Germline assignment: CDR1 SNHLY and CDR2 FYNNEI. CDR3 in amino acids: CASSHGQGGYEQYF. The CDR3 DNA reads TGTGCCAGCAGCCACGGACAGGGGGGGTACGAGCAGTACTTC.

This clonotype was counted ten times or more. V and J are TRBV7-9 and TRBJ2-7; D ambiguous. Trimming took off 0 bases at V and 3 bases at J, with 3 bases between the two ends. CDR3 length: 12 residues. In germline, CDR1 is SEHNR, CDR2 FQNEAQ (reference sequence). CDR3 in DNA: TGTGCCAGCAGCTTAGCGAACTACGAGCAGTACTTC. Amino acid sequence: CASSLANYEQYF.

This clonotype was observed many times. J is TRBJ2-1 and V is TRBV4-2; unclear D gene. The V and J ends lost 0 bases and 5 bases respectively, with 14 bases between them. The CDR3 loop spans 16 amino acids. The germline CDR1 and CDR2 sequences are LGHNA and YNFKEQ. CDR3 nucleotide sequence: TGTGCCAGCAGCCAAGATCAGGCTTCCCGCAACAATGAGCAGTTCTTC. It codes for CASSQDQASRNNEQFF.

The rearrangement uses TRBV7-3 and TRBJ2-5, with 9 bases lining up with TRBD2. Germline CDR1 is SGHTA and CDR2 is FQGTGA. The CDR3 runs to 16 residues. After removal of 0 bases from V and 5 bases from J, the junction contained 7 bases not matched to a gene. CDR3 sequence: CASSLTGGGAGETQYF. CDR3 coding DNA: TGTGCCAGCAGCTTAACTGGCGGGGGGGCCGGGGAGACCCAGTACTTC.

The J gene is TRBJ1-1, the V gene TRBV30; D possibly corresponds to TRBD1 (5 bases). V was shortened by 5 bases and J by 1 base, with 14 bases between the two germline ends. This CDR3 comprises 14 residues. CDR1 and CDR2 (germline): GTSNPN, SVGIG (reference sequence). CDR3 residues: CAWLRPGGNTEAFF. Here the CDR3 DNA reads TGTGCCTGGCTTAGGCCGGGGGGGAACACTGAAGCTTTCTTT.

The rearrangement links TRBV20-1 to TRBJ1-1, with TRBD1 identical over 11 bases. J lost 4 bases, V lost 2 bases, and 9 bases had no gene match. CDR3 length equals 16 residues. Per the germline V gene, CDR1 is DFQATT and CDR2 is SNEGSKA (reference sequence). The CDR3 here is CSARSIPGQGVTEAFF. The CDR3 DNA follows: TGCAGTGCTAGATCAATTCCGGGACAGGGGGTCACTGAAGCTTTCTTT.

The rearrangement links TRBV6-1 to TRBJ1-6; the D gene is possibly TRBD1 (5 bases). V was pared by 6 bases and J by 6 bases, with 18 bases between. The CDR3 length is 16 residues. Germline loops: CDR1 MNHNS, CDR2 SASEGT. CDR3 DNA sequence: TGTGCCAGCAGCAAAACCAGGGTAGAGACTAATTCACCCCTCCACTTT. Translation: CASSKTRVETNSPLHF.

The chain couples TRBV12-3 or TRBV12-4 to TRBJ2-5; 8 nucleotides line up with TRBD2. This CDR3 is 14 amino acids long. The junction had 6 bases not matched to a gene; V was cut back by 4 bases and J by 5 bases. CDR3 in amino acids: CASSSGLAEETQYF. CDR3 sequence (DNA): TGTGCCAGCAGTTCTGGACTAGCTGAGGAGACCCAGTACTTC.

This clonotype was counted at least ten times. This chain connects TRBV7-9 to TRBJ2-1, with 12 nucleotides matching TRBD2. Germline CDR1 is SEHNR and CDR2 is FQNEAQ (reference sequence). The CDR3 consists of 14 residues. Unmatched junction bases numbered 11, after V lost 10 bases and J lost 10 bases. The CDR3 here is CATPSGRAPGEQFF. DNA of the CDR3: TGTGCCACCCCTAGCGGGAGGGCCCCTGGAGAGCAGTTCTTC.

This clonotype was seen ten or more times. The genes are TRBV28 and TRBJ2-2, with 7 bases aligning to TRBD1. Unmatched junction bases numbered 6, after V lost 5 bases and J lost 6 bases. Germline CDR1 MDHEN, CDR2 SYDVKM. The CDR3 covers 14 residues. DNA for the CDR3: TGTGCCAGCAGTGAAAGGGGGCGGGCCGGGGAGCTGTTTTTT. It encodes CASSERGRAGELFF. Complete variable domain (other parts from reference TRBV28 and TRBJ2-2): DVKVTQSSRYLVKRTGEKVFLECVQDMDHENMFWYRQDPGLGLRLIYFSYDVKMKEKGDIPEGYSVSREKKERFSLILESASTNQTSMYLCASSERGRAGELFFGEGSRLTVL.